This TCR beta chain was sequenced for a study of cytomegalovirus exposure and HLA in healthy donors. About the research overall: Earlier work reported 95 million to 130 million unique TCR beta sequences from about 179 million T cells. Across 300 to 400 genotyped donors, 65% to 90% landed in the Caucasian-associated ancestry cluster.

Study conclusions and caveats: Most of the TCR beta V segments (in an earlier analysis) were productive either about 90% or about 30% of the time. TCR sequences were mostly rare, though some public TCRs occurred in many donors.

Concerning this clone: Its antigen is not identified.

The length of the CDR3 is 15 residues. The germline CDR1 and CDR2 sequences are SGHAT and FQNNGV. V lost 6 bases, J lost 6 bases, and 13 bases stayed unmatched. Vbeta (60) and Jbeta (13) primers were used in the PCR. Produced via immunoSEQ multiplex PCR; TCRdb's table is partial and in-frame only. This sample yields 110,000 to 150,000 clones, of which about 72% are seen a single time; approximately 2.1% belongs to the top ten. The receptor was derived from a man in his forties in good health and CMV-seronegative. The chain joins TRBV11-2 to TRBJ2-7; 8 bases are a match to TRBD1. Sequencing was carried out using PBMCs. The CDR3 DNA reads TGTGCCAGCAGGACCCCCGGGACAGGCCGTATCGAGCAGTACTTC. Translated, it gives CASRTPGTGRIEQYF.